One and the same sample provided the 14 T cell receptor beta chains below, sequenced in a study of shared T cell receptors in the human thymus. Assay used: immunoSEQ multiplex PCR; TCRdb lists only in-frame clones, some missing. This sample has 500,000 to 750,000 clones, with approximately 88% found just once. The sample was also reused in another study, on human thymus T cells.

The sequenced sample was thymocytes. These TCRs come from a boy under three years old with a congenital heart defect.

In its sample, this clone was seen once. The CDR3 nucleotides are TGTGCCAGCAGCCCGCGGGACAGGAACTATGGCTACACCTTC. Amino acid sequence: CASSPRDRNYGYTF. This sequence joins TRBV11-3 and TRBJ1-2; the match to TRBD1 covers 8 bases. J gave up 2 bases and V 5 bases, and 4 bases lay outside the gene matches. CDR1 SGHNT and CDR2 YENEEA come from the germline V gene. The CDR3 is 14 amino acids.

The chain couples TRBV29-1 to TRBJ1-1; 9 bases line up with TRBD1. Looked up from germline, CDR1 is SQVTM and CDR2 is ANQGSEA. The CDR3 spans 14 residues. Trimming took 8 bases from V and 2 from J; bases not matched to a gene: 9. CDR3 residues: CSSRRTGDNTEAFF. The CDR3 coding sequence is TGCAGCTCCCGGAGGACAGGGGACAACACTGAAGCTTTCTTT.

This chain uses TRBV4-3 with TRBJ2-1; D may be TRBD2 (6 bases). V lost 3 bases, J lost 3 bases, and 15 bases lay in between. Germline lookup yields CDR1 LGHNA and CDR2 YSLEER. CDR3 length: 16 residues. DNA for the CDR3: TGCGCCAGCAGCCATCCGGGTAGCGGAAGCTACAATGAGCAGTTCTTC. It codes for CASSHPGSGSYNEQFF.

The J gene is TRBJ2-5, the V gene TRBV29-1; D perhaps matches TRBD1 (6 bases). The ends were cut back, 5 bases at V and 0 bases at J, with 16 bases in the middle. This CDR3 has 15 amino acids. The germline CDR1 and CDR2 sequences are SQVTM and ANQGSEA. For the CDR3, the DNA is TGCAGCGTTCAAATCCCCGGGACAAACCAAGAGACCCAGTACTTC. It codes for CSVQIPGTNQETQYF.

The chain couples TRBV15 to TRBJ2-5; TRBD2 matches 7 bases. The CDR3 is 21 amino acids. Germline CDR1 and CDR2: LNHNV and YYDKDF (reference sequence). V shed 0 bases and J 2 bases; nucleotides not matched to a gene: 21. CDR3 protein: CATSRDGQAAGTGLNQETQYF. The CDR3 DNA reads as TGTGCCACCAGCAGAGATGGTCAGGCAGCGGGAACCGGCTTAAATCAAGAGACCCAGTACTTC.

This sequence joins TRBV14 and TRBJ2-5, with D perhaps TRBD1 (5 bases). With 2 bases removed from V and 2 bases from J, the gap between germline ends came to 21 bases. Germline loops: CDR1 SGHDN, CDR2 FVKESK. CDR3 length: 18 amino acids. CDR3 protein: CASSQPPTALRGQETQYF. The CDR3 region has the DNA TGTGCCAGCAGCCAACCTCCGACGGCCTTAAGGGGTCAAGAGACCCAGTACTTC.

This rearrangement joins TRBV12-5 to TRBJ2-1, with TRBD2 identical over 12 bases. The ends lost 1 base at V and 12 bases at J; junction bases unmatched: 10. This CDR3 is 16 amino acids long. The germline V gene has CDR1 LGHNT and CDR2 FRNRAP. The CDR3 sequence is CASGLGLLAGGVRQFF. The CDR3 bases are TGTGCTAGTGGTTTGGGTTTGCTAGCGGGAGGGGTTAGGCAGTTCTTC. The complete variable domain, with remaining parts taken from reference TRBV12-5 and TRBJ2-1, reads DARVTQTPRHKVTEMGQEVTMRCQPILGHNTVFWYRQTMMQGLELLAYFRNRAPLDDSGMPKDRFSAEMPDATLATLKIQPSEPRDSAVYFCASGLGLLAGGVRQFFGPGTRLTVL.

The chain uses TRBV11-2 and TRBJ2-7; the match to TRBD1 covers 8 bases. This CDR3 is 16 amino acids long. Looked up from germline, CDR1 is SGHAT and CDR2 is FQNNGV. Trimming took 0 bases from V and 2 from J; bases not matched to a gene: 6. As DNA, the CDR3 is TGTGCCAGCAGCTTAGAGGGGACAGGCGAAACCTACGAGCAGTACTTC. As protein: CASSLEGTGETYEQYF.

V is TRBV5-1 and J is TRBJ2-5; D is possibly TRBD2 (6 bases). Germline lookup yields CDR1 SGHRS and CDR2 YFSETQ. This CDR3 has 16 amino acids. Between the trimmed V and J ends, which lost 5 bases and 3 bases, there was a span of 20 bases. The CDR3 is CASRQGRQGEKETQYF. CDR3 nucleotides: TGCGCCAGCAGGCAAGGGAGGCAAGGAGAAAAAGAGACCCAGTACTTC.

The chain carries TRBV7-9 and TRBJ1-1; TRBD1 agrees at 12 bases. V shed 0 bases, J shed 7 bases, and the junction held 9 bases outside the gene matches. The CDR3 has 17 amino acids. Germline V gene sequence: CDR1 SEHNR, CDR2 FQNEAQ (reference sequence). The CDR3 nucleotides read TGTGCCAGCAGCTTAGCGCGAGGGGACAGGGGGCATGGTGAAGCTTTCTTT. This codes for CASSLARGDRGHGEAFF.

V is TRBV7-8 and J is TRBJ2-3; TRBD2 aligns across 9 bases. CDR3 size: 16 residues. The germline V gene encodes CDR1 SGHVS and CDR2 FQNEAQ. The V gene end was trimmed by 4 bases and the J gene end by 5 bases; junction bases not matched to a gene: 10. The CDR3 protein is CASSSPGCGREDTQYF. Here the CDR3 DNA reads TGTGCCAGCAGCTCCCCCGGTTGCGGGAGGGAAGATACGCAGTATTTT.

This chain joins TRBV7-9 and TRBJ1-1, with D uncertain. Trimming removed 4 bases from V and 11 bases from J, with 20 bases in between. Germline V gene sequence: CDR1 SEHNR, CDR2 FQNEAQ (reference sequence). The CDR3 consists of 14 residues. The CDR3 protein is CASSSRKEQPKAFF. The CDR3 DNA reads as TGTGCCAGCAGCTCCAGGAAAGAGCAGCCAAAGGCTTTCTTT.

The chain is built from TRBV7-2 and TRBJ1-2; 9 bases map to TRBD1. V trimming: 5 bases; J trimming: 3 bases; junction bases outside the gene matches: 10. CDR3 length: 16 residues. Germline CDR1 SGHTA, CDR2 FQGNSA. CDR3: CASSQNRGREHYGYTF. The CDR3 DNA sequence: TGTGCCAGCAGCCAAAACAGGGGGCGCGAACACTATGGCTACACCTTC. The variable domain in full, completed from reference TRBV7-2 and TRBJ1-2, reads GAGVSQSPSNKVTEKGKDVELRCDPISGHTALYWYRQSLGQGLEFLIYFQGNSAPDKSGLPSDRFSAERTGGSVSTLTIQRTQQEDSAVYLCASSQNRGREHYGYTFGSGTRLTVV.

The chain employs TRBV11-2 and TRBJ2-7, with TRBD2 as a possible D gene (5 bases). Per germline, CDR1 SGHAT and CDR2 FQNNGV. This CDR3 has 11 amino acids. Between the trimmed V and J ends, which lost 5 bases and 7 bases, there was a span of 9 bases. The CDR3 reads CASSPWREQYF. CDR3 nucleotides: TGTGCCAGCAGCCCGTGGAGGGAGCAGTACTTC.